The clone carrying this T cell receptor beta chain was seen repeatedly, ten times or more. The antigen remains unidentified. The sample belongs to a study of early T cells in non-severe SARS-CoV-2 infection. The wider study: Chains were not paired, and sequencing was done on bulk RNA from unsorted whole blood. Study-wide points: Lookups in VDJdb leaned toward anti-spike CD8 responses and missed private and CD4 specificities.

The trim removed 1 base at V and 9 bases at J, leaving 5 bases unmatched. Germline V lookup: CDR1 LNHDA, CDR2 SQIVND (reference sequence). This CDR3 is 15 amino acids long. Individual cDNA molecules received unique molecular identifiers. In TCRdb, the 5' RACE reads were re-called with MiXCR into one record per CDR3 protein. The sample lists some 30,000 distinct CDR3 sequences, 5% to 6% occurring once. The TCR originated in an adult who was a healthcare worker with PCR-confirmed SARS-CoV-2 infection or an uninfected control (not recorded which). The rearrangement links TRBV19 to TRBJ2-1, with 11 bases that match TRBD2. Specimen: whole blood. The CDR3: CASSIVTSGSGEQFF. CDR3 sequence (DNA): TGTGCCAGTAGTATAGTCACTAGCGGGAGCGGTGAGCAGTTCTTC.